The rows below give T cell receptor beta chains drawn from one sample of a study of shared clonotypes between healthy human individuals. Generated by immunoSEQ multiplex PCR, the TCRdb table keeps only in-frame clones and is missing some. Of about half a million clones in the sample, over 70% were seen once. The sequenced material came from PBMCs. Receptor source: a woman aged 40 to 49 in good health. Some clones in this sample may be carry-over from other donors' samples. The CDR3 runs from the conserved cysteine through the conserved F or W. The D gene is left open where the match is weak. Rows give clone size only sometimes, using once, few, many, or a class for an expanded clone.

J gene | V gene | D gene | clone size | CDR3 protein | CDR3 DNA
TRBJ2-5 | TRBV19 | TRBD2 | - | CASSSQGGTSGEETQYF | TGTGCCAGTAGTAGCCAGGGGGGGACTAGCGGTGAAGAGACCCAGTACTTC
TRBJ1-2 | TRBV28 | TRBD1 | - | CASSPQDRGPVYGYTF | TGTGCCAGCAGTCCCCAAGACAGGGGGCCAGTCTATGGCTACACCTTC
TRBJ1-4 | TRBV9 | TRBD1 | - | CASSVRGTGADEKLFF | TGTGCCAGCAGCGTACGAGGGACAGGGGCCGATGAAAAACTGTTTTTT
TRBJ2-1 | TRBV18 | - | - | CASSPPGPDNEQFF | TGTGCCAGCTCACCACCGGGACCCGACAATGAGCAGTTCTTC
TRBJ2-3 | TRBV13 | - | - | CASRPPLGVSTDTQYF | TGTGCCAGCAGGCCCCCCCTAGGAGTAAGCACAGATACGCAGTATTTT
TRBJ2-2 | TRBV28 | - | - | CASSLPTAGELFF | TGTGCCAGCAGCCTCCCTACTGCCGGGGAGCTGTTTTTT
TRBJ2-7 | TRBV29-1 | - | few | CSVRRTETGEQYF | TGCAGCGTTAGGAGGACAGAGACAGGCGAGCAGTACTTC
TRBJ1-2 | TRBV15 | TRBD1 | once | CATSRPGTVSSYGYTF | TGTGCCACCAGCAGACCAGGGACAGTCTCATCCTATGGCTACACCTTC
TRBJ1-4 | TRBV9 | - | - | CASSVLGGGKLFF | TGTGCCAGCAGCGTCCTGGGCGGGGGAAAACTGTTTTTT
TRBJ1-5 | TRBV6-6 | - | - | CASSYSGRGNQPQHF | TGTGCCAGCAGTTACTCGGGTCGGGGGAACCAGCCCCAGCATTTT
TRBJ1-1 | TRBV5-4 | TRBD1 | - | CASSIDRGEAFF | TGTGCCAGCAGTATTGACAGGGGTGAAGCTTTCTTT
TRBJ1-5 | TRBV7-2 | - | - | CASSLSVDQPQHF | TGTGCCAGCAGCTTATCTGTGGATCAGCCCCAGCATTTT
TRBJ1-3 | TRBV7-8 | - | - | CASSPYPGRGNTIYF | TGTGCCAGCAGCCCCTATCCAGGGAGGGGAAACACCATATATTTT
TRBJ2-3 | TRBV2 | - | - | CASSVPGAEADTQYF | TGTGCCAGCAGTGTACCGGGAGCCGAGGCAGATACGCAGTATTTT
TRBJ2-3 | TRBV2 | - | once | CASSEGWTDTQYF | TGTGCCAGCAGTGAAGGGTGGACAGATACGCAGTATTTT
TRBJ2-1 | TRBV4-1 | - | - | CASSQGSQASYNEQFF | TGCGCCAGCAGCCAAGGGAGTCAGGCCTCCTACAATGAGCAGTTCTTC